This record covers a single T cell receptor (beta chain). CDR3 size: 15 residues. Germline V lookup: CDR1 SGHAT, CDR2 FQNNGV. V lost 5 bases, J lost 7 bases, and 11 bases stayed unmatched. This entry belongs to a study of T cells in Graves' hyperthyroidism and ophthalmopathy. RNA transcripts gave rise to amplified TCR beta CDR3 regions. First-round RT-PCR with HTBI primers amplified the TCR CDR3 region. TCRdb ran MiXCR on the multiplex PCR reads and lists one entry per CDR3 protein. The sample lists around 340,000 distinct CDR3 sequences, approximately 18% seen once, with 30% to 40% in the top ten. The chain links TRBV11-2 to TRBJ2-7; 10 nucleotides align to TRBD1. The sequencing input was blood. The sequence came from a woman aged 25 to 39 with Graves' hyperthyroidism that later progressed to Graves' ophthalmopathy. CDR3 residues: CASSQPDRGPYEQYF. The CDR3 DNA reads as TGTGCCAGCAGCCAACCCGACAGGGGGCCGTATGAGCAGTACTTC.